Below, 29 T cell receptor beta chains from the same sample are listed, as sequenced in a study of blood T cell repertoires in COVID-19. TCRdb's copy holds only in-frame clones and misses some; the assay was immunoSEQ multiplex PCR. Of approximately 350,000 clones listed, over 75% were seen once; the top ten hold approximately 1%. Sequencing used PBMCs or T cells enriched from blood (not recorded which). These receptors came from a man between 18 and 29 years old who had recovered from COVID-19.

The chain couples TRBV7-8 to TRBJ2-3; D might be TRBD2 (7 bases). Per germline, CDR1 SGHVS and CDR2 FQNEAQ. V dropped 3 bases and J dropped 4 bases, with 14 bases sitting between them. The CDR3 runs 15 residues. This CDR3 is CASSFPWGGADTQYF. The CDR3 coding sequence is TGTGCCAGCAGCTTTCCTTGGGGGGGCGCAGATACGCAGTATTTT.

This clone appeared a single time. The genes are TRBV24-1 and TRBJ1-5, with D perhaps matching TRBD1 (5 bases). The germline V gene encodes CDR1 KGHDR and CDR2 SFDVKD. The CDR3 is 15 amino acids. V dropped 4 bases and J dropped 6 bases, with 15 bases sitting between them. CDR3 amino acids: CATSDWTHGGQPQHF. The CDR3 coding sequence is TGTGCCACCAGTGACTGGACACACGGGGGTCAGCCCCAGCATTTT.

The V call is TRBV19, the J call TRBJ2-1, with 13 bases matching TRBD2. Trimming at V came to 8 bases and at J to 12 bases, leaving 4 bases not matched to a gene. This CDR3 is 12 amino acids long. CDR1 LNHDA and CDR2 SQIVND come from the germline V gene (reference sequence). The CDR3 region has the DNA TGTGCCAGTGGACTAGCGGGAGCGGCGCAGTTCTTC. Its translation: CASGLAGAAQFF.

The chain couples TRBV18 to TRBJ2-2; 10 bases match TRBD2. The J segment lost 3 bases and the V segment lost 3 bases, leaving 10 bases of the junction unmatched. The CDR3 spans 18 residues. Germline CDR1 is KGHSH and CDR2 is LQKENI. The CDR3 DNA follows: TGTGCCAGCTCACCCGTGGGACTAGCGATTTTGGACACCGGGGAGCTGTTTTTT. Its protein is CASSPVGLAILDTGELFF.

The sample holds many counts of this clone. The chain couples TRBV19 to TRBJ2-1, with 10 bases identical to TRBD2. The V and J ends lost 8 bases and 8 bases, in that order; junction bases with no gene match: 15. CDR3 length: 16 amino acids. Germline V gives CDR1 LNHDA, CDR2 SQIVND (reference sequence). The CDR3 DNA is TGTGCCAGTGGGATCTCTAGCGGGAGCTTCGTCGATGAGCAGTTCTTC. Amino acids: CASGISSGSFVDEQFF.

The chain carries TRBV19 and TRBJ1-1, with a possible D match to TRBD1 (5 bases). Germline lookup yields CDR1 LNHDA and CDR2 SQIVND (reference sequence). Trimming cost V 3 bases and J 4 bases, with 12 bases left between them. CDR3 length equals 14 residues. The CDR3 is CASSIPGGGTEAFF. The CDR3 nucleotides read TGTGCCAGTAGTATCCCGGGGGGGGGCACTGAAGCTTTCTTT.

This rearrangement joins TRBV7-3 to TRBJ2-7; a possible D gene is TRBD2 (7 bases). The V and J ends lost 3 bases and 0 bases respectively, with 12 bases between them. In germline, CDR1 is SGHTA, CDR2 FQGTGA. The CDR3 is 15 amino acids. The CDR3 DNA reads as TGTGCCAGCAGCTTGGGCGGGGGCAGCTCCTACGAGCAGTACTTC. It codes for CASSLGGGSSYEQYF.

The chain combines TRBV7-9 with TRBJ2-3; D possibly corresponds to TRBD2 (6 bases). Trimming stripped 3 bases from V and 4 bases from J, with 14 bases between. The CDR3 is 15 residues long. Germline lookup yields CDR1 SEHNR and CDR2 FQNEAQ (reference sequence). CDR3 bases: TGTGCCAGCAGCTTGTATCCCGGGGAGGCAGATACGCAGTATTTT. Its protein product is CASSLYPGEADTQYF. The variable domain in full, completed from reference TRBV7-9 and TRBJ2-3, reads DTGVSQNPRHKITKRGQNVTFRCDPISEHNRLYWYRQTLGQGPEFLTYFQNEAQLEKSRLLSDRFSAERPKGSFSTLEIQRTEQGDSAMYLCASSLYPGEADTQYFGPGTRLTVL.

The rearrangement joins TRBV19 to TRBJ2-7, with D uncertain. CDR3 length: 14 residues. Germline CDR1 is LNHDA and CDR2 is SQIVND (reference sequence). Deletions cut 1 base from V and 1 base from J, with 8 bases between. The CDR3 here is CASSIAGSSYEQYF. The CDR3 coding sequence is TGTGCCAGTAGTATAGCTGGCAGTTCCTACGAGCAGTACTTC. Together with reference TRBV19 and TRBJ2-7, the CDR3 gives the full variable domain: DGGITQSPKYLFRKEGQNVTLSCEQNLNHDAMYWYRQDPGQGLRLIYYSQIVNDFQKGDIAEGYSVSREKKESFPLTVTSAQKNPTAFYLCASSIAGSSYEQYFGPGTRLTVT.

V usage is TRBV4-3 and J usage is TRBJ2-5, with 10 bases identical to TRBD2. Trimming removed 1 base from V and 5 bases from J; junction bases left unmatched: 7. This CDR3 is built from 16 residues. Germline V CDR1 and CDR2: LGHNA, YSLEER. The CDR3 spells CASSQGLAGAWETQYF. CDR3 DNA sequence: TGCGCCAGCAGCCAAGGGCTAGCGGGAGCTTGGGAGACCCAGTACTTC.

The gene calls are TRBV5-1 and TRBJ2-1, with 7 bases aligning to TRBD2. Losses at the gene ends were 0 bases for V and 0 bases for J; bases not matched to a gene: 3. CDR3 length: 16 residues. The germline CDR1 and CDR2 sequences are SGHRS and YFSETQ. CDR3 nucleotides: TGCGCCAGCAGCTTGGTGGGCGGGAGCTCCTACAATGAGCAGTTCTTC. Translating it yields CASSLVGGSSYNEQFF.

This sequence joins TRBV7-9 and TRBJ2-7, with D possibly matching TRBD2 (5 bases). CDR3 size: 13 residues. Germline CDR1 is SEHNR and CDR2 is FQNEAQ (reference sequence). Trimming shortened V by 5 bases and J by 6 bases, and 14 bases separated the two germline ends. This CDR3 is CASSPGAGSEQYF. CDR3 DNA sequence: TGTGCCAGCAGCCCCGGCGCGGGTTCCGAGCAGTACTTC.

The J gene is TRBJ2-1, the V gene TRBV28; tentatively, D is TRBD1 (6 bases). From germline, CDR1 is MDHEN and CDR2 SYDVKM. V gave up 5 bases and J gave up 0 bases, with 11 bases separating them. The CDR3 totals 15 residues. CDR3 DNA: TGTGCCAGCAGTCCAGGGGTTCGCTCCTACAATGAGCAGTTCTTC. This translates into CASSPGVRSYNEQFF.

The chain couples TRBV5-4 to TRBJ2-2, with D possibly being TRBD1 (6 bases). Trimming shortened V by 3 bases and J by 8 bases, and 11 bases separated the two germline ends. Germline CDR1 reads SGHNT; CDR2 reads YYREEE (reference sequence). The CDR3 loop spans 13 amino acids. As DNA, the CDR3 is TGTGCCAGCAGCTGGCTGGACAGAGGGGAGCTGTTTTTT. Translating it yields CASSWLDRGELFF. Drawing the rest from reference TRBV5-4 and TRBJ2-2, the complete variable domain is ETGVTQSPTHLIKTRGQQVTLRCSSQSGHNTVSWYQQALGQGPQFIFQYYREEENGRGNFPPRFSGLQFPNYSSELNVNALELDDSALYLCASSWLDRGELFFGEGSRLTVL.

The V and J genes are TRBV5-6 and TRBJ1-1; no definite D call. The V end was cut by 1 base, the J end by 4 bases, with 11 bases between. The CDR3 runs to 14 residues. CDR1 and CDR2 (germline): SGHDT, YYEEEE. The CDR3 protein is CASSLLGRSTEAFF. CDR3 nucleotides: TGTGCCAGCAGCTTGTTAGGGAGGTCCACTGAAGCTTTCTTT.

The chain couples TRBV7-2 to TRBJ2-3; D is possibly TRBD2 (6 bases). Trimming shortened V by 3 bases and J by 3 bases, and 7 bases separated the two germline ends. The CDR3 length is 13 residues. CDR1 SGHTA and CDR2 FQGNSA come from the germline V gene. The CDR3: CASSFGRTDTQYF. The CDR3, as DNA: TGTGCCAGCAGCTTTGGGAGGACAGATACGCAGTATTTT.

The chain joins TRBV11-3 to TRBJ2-2; TRBD2 might be the D (5 bases). From germline, CDR1 is SGHNT and CDR2 YENEEA. CDR3 length: 17 residues. V lost 5 bases and J 3 bases, leaving 19 bases between the germline ends. The CDR3, as DNA: TGTGCCAGCAGCCCCGGGTGGCGGGCCGGGGACACCGGGGAGCTGTTTTTT. Translated, it gives CASSPGWRAGDTGELFF.

The rearrangement joins TRBV24-1 to TRBJ1-5; no reliable D call. V gave up 7 bases and J gave up 7 bases, with 10 bases separating them. The CDR3 is made up of 12 amino acids. CDR1 and CDR2 (germline): KGHDR, SFDVKD. CDR3 DNA sequence: TGTGCCACCAGCGAGGGATCCCAGCCCCAGCATTTT. Translation gives CATSEGSQPQHF.

The rearrangement joins TRBV10-3 to TRBJ2-1; D is perhaps TRBD2 (7 bases). This CDR3 region has 17 residues. The germline gives CDR1 ENHRY, CDR2 SYGVKD. With 10 bases removed from V and 0 bases from J, the gap between germline ends came to 22 bases. Written as DNA, the CDR3 is TGTGCCACCGAGGATCGGGGGGCCCCTAGCTCCTACAATGAGCAGTTCTTC. Its translation is CATEDRGAPSSYNEQFF.

The chain links TRBV19 to TRBJ1-1, with D unresolved. The CDR3 runs 14 residues. Germline CDR1 and CDR2: LNHDA and SQIVND (reference sequence). Trimming stripped 10 bases from V and 4 bases from J, with 19 bases between. The CDR3 DNA reads TGTGCCACCTCTGGAGGCGCTGGACCCACTGAAGCTTTCTTT. It encodes CATSGGAGPTEAFF.

The rearrangement uses TRBV10-3 and TRBJ1-2, with a possible D match to TRBD1 (5 bases). The germline V gene encodes CDR1 ENHRY and CDR2 SYGVKD. Trimming took off 0 bases at V and 7 bases at J, with 18 bases between the two ends. The length of the CDR3 is 16 residues. CDR3 sequence (DNA): TGTGCCATCAGTGAGTCCCGAGGGGCGGGAGGTGGTGGCTACACCTTC. Translation gives CAISESRGAGGGGYTF.

This clone showed up just a few times. The same CDR3 arises from other DNA sequences in this sample as well. V usage is TRBV6-5 and J usage is TRBJ1-1; no firm D call. The V end lost 0 bases, the J end lost 3 bases, and 11 bases lay between the germline ends. This CDR3 contains 15 residues. The germline V gene has CDR1 MNHEY and CDR2 SVGAGI. CDR3 bases: TGTGCCAGCAGTTACTCAATACGGGGAGACACTGAAGCTTTCTTT. Encoded protein: CASSYSIRGDTEAFF.

V is TRBV6-5 and J is TRBJ1-2, with TRBD1 as a possible D gene (5 bases). Germline V gives CDR1 MNHEY, CDR2 SVGAGI. The CDR3 runs 13 residues. Trimming took 11 bases from V and 7 from J, leaving 20 bases between them. The CDR3 sequence: CAYGAGVTSGYTF. CDR3 in DNA: TGTGCCTACGGGGCGGGGGTGACCTCTGGCTACACCTTC.

This chain joins TRBV6-4 and TRBJ2-1, with 8 bases lining up with TRBD1. CDR1 and CDR2 (germline): MRHNA, SNTAGT. The CDR3 is 15 residues long. V was pared by 6 bases and J by 3 bases, with 7 bases of the junction left unmatched. CDR3 bases: TGTGCCAGCAGAAGACCGGGACAGGACTACAATGAGCAGTTCTTC. Protein product: CASRRPGQDYNEQFF.

The chain links TRBV4-3 to TRBJ1-1, with TRBD1 as a possible D gene (5 bases). CDR3 size: 16 residues. V was shortened by 4 bases and J by 2 bases, with 17 bases between the two germline ends. Germline V gene data show CDR1 as LGHNA and CDR2 as YSLEER. CDR3 coding DNA: TGCGCCAGCAGCCCGCAACCGCCGGGGGTCAACACTGAAGCTTTCTTT. This codes for CASSPQPPGVNTEAFF.

The chain is built from TRBV18 and TRBJ2-3; weak D call: TRBD2 (6 bases). V dropped 3 bases and J dropped 0 bases, with 10 bases sitting between them. Germline V lookup: CDR1 KGHSH, CDR2 LQKENI. This CDR3 region has 15 residues. The CDR3 region has the DNA TGTGCCAGCTCACCTCCGGGACTCAGCACAGATACGCAGTATTTT. It yields the protein CASSPPGLSTDTQYF.

This chain links TRBV5-1 with TRBJ2-6; D gene uncertain. The CDR3 extends over 17 amino acids. CDR1 SGHRS and CDR2 YFSETQ come from the germline V gene. The germline V and J ends were trimmed by 0 bases and 4 bases, with 14 bases remaining between them. The CDR3 nucleotides read TGCGCCAGCAGCTTGGAACCGCTTGACGGGGGGGCCAACGTCCTGACTTTC. Residues: CASSLEPLDGGANVLTF.

This rearrangement joins TRBV19 to TRBJ1-5, with 8 positions matching TRBD1. J gave up 6 bases and V 8 bases, and 6 bases lay outside the gene matches. This CDR3 has 13 residues. From germline, CDR1 is LNHDA and CDR2 SQIVND (reference sequence). The CDR3 nucleotides are TGTGCCAGTTGTCAGGGGGCGATTCAGCCCCAGCATTTT. Translating gives CASCQGAIQPQHF. The full variable domain, with the rest looked up from reference TRBV19 and TRBJ1-5, is DGGITQSPKYLFRKEGQNVTLSCEQNLNHDAMYWYRQDPGQGLRLIYYSQIVNDFQKGDIAEGYSVSREKKESFPLTVTSAQKNPTAFYLCASCQGAIQPQHFGDGTRLSIL.

The V gene is TRBV25-1, the J gene TRBJ2-7, with a weak D call TRBD1 (6 bases). The CDR3 is 15 residues long. V dropped 3 bases and J dropped 3 bases, with 15 bases sitting between them. Germline values: CDR1 MGHDK, CDR2 SYGVNS. The CDR3 protein is CASSEGAKDGYEQYF. The CDR3 nucleotides are TGTGCCAGCAGTGAGGGGGCGAAGGACGGCTACGAGCAGTACTTC.